This T cell receptor (beta chain) was found in a study of blood T cells in healthy people across ages. Study conclusions and caveats: Total diversity from one million sequenced T cells was likely underestimated.

Germline V gene data show CDR1 as SGHTA and CDR2 as FQGNSA. Trimming removed 5 bases from V and 0 bases from J, with 14 bases in between. CDR3 size: 17 residues. This clonotype was picked up one time. The antigen remains unidentified. A sample-barcoded 5' primer and a J-beta primer mix were used in a second PCR of roughly 7 to 12 cycles. TCRdb re-called the 5' RACE reads with MiXCR, one entry per CDR3 protein. This table holds more than 1,000,000 distinct CDR3 sequences, almost 25% found once. The same sample was also studied in work on T cells of mothers and their children.

Input material: blood. The J gene is TRBJ2-6, the V gene TRBV7-2, with D possibly being TRBD1 or TRBD2 (5 bases each). This receptor was taken from a girl aged 2-10 years in good health. The CDR3 reads CASSHRDGFSGANVLTF. Written as DNA, the CDR3 is TGTGCCAGCAGCCACCGGGACGGATTCTCTGGGGCCAACGTCCTGACTTTC.